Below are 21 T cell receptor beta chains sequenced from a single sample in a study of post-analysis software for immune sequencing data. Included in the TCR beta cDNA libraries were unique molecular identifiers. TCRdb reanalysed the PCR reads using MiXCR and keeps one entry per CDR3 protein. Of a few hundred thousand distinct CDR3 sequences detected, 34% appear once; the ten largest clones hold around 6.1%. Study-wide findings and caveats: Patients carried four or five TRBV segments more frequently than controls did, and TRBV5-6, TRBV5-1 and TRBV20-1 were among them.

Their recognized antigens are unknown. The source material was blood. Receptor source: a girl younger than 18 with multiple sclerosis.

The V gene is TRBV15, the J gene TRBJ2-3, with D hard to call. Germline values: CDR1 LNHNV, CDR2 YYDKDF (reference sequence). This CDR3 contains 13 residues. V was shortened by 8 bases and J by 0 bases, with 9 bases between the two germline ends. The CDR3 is CATGEVSTDTQYF. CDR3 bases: TGTGCCACCGGAGAGGTTAGCACAGATACGCAGTATTTT.

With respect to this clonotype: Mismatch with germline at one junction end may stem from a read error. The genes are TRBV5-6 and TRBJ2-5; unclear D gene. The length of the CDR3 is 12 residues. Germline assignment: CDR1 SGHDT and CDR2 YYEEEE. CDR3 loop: CANSLSVETQYF. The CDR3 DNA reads TGTGCCAACAGCTTGAGCGTAGAGACCCAGTACTTC.

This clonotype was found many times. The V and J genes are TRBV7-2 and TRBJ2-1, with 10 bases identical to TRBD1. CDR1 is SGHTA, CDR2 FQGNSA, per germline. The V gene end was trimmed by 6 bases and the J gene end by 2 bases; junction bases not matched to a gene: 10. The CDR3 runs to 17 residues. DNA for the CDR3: TGTGCCAGCAGTCCTACCCCCGGGACAGGGGCCTACAATGAGCAGTTCTTC. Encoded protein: CASSPTPGTGAYNEQFF.

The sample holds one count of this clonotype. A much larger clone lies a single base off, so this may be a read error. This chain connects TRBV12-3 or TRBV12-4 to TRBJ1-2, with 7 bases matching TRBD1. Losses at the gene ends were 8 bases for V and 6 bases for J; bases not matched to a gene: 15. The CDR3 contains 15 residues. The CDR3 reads CASGDWGQRAHGYTF. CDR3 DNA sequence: TGTGCCAGCGGCGACTGGGGACAGAGGGCGCATGGCTACACCTTC.

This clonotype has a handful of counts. This CDR3 reads CASSVPTSWNEQFF. CDR3 in DNA: TGTGCCAGCAGTGTACCGACATCTTGGAATGAGCAGTTCTTC. The J gene is TRBJ2-1, the V gene TRBV2, with unresolved D. The CDR3 consists of 14 residues. V lost 4 bases to trimming and J lost 7 bases, with 14 bases between them. Germline V gene data show CDR1 as SNHLY and CDR2 as FYNNEI.

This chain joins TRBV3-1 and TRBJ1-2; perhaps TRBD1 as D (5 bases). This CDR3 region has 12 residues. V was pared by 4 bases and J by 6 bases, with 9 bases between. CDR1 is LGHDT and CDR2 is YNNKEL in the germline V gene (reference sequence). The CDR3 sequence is CASSPGVNGYTF. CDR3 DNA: TGTGCCAGCAGCCCGGGGGTAAATGGCTACACCTTC.

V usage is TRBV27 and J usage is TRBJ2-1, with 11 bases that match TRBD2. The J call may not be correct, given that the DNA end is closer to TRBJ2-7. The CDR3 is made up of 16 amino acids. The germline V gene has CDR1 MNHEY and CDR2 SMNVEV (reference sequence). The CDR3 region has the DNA TGTGCCAGCAGTTCATTTAGCGGGGGGGCCTACAATGAGCAGTACTTC. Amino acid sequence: CASSSFSGGAYNEQYF.

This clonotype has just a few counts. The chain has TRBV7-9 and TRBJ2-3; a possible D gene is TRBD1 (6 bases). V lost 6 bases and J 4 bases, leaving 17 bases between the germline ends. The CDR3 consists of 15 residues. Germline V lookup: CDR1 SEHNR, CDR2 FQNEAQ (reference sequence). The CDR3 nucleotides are TGTGCCAGCAGTTCAGCAGGGGCTACAGCAGATACGCAGTATTTT. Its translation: CASSSAGATADTQYF.

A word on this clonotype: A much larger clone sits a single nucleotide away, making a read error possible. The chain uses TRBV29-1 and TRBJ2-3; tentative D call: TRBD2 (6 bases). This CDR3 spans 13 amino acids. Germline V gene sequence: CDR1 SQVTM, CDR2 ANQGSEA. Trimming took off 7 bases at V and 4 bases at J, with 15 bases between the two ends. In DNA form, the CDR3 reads TGCAGCGCCGGGCGGTCTAGCGCAGATACGCAGTATTTT. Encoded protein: CSAGRSSADTQYF.

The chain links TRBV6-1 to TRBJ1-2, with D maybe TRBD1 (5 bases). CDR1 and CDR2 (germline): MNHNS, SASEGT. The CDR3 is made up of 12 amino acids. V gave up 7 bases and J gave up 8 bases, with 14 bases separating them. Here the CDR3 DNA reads TGTGCCAGCACCACAGGTTTAGGCGGCTACACCTTC. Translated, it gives CASTTGLGGYTF.

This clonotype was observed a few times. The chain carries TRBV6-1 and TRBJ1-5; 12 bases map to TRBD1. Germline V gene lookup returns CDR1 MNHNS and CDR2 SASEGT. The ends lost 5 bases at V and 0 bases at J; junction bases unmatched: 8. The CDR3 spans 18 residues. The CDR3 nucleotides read TGTGCCAGCAGTCCGGGACAGGGGGCCGCTAATAGCAATCAGCCCCAGCATTTT. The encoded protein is CASSPGQGAANSNQPQHF.

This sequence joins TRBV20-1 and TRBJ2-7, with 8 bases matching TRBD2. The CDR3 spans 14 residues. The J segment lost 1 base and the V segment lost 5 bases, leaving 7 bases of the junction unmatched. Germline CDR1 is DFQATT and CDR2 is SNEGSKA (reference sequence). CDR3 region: CSADPGLGSYEQYF. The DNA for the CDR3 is TGCAGTGCTGATCCGGGACTAGGATCCTACGAGCAGTACTTC.

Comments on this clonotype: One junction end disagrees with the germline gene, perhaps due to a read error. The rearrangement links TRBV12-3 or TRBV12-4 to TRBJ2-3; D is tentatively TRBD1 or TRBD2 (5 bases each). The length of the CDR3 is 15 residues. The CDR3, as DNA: TGTGCCAGCAGAGTAATCCGGGGCGGCACAGATGCGCAGTATTTT. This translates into CASRVIRGGTDAQYF.

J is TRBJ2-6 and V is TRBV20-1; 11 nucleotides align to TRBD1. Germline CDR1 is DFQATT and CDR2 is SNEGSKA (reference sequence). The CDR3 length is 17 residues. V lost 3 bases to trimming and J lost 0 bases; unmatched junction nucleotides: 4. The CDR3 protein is CSARLGTGGSGANVLTF. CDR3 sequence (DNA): TGCAGTGCTAGGCTCGGGACAGGGGGCTCTGGGGCCAACGTCCTGACTTTC.

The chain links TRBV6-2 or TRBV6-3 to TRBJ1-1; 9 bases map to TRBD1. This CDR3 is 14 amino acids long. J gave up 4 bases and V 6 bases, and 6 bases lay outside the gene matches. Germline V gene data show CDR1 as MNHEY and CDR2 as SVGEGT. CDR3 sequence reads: CASSPNRGPTEAFF. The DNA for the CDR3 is TGTGCCAGCAGCCCAAACAGGGGGCCCACTGAAGCTTTCTTT.

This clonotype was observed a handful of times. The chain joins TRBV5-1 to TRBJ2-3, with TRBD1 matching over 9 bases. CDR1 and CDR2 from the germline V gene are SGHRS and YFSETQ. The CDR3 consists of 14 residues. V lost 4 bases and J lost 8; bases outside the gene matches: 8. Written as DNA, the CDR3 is TGCGCCAGCAGCGCGCCGGGACAGGGTCGTACGCAGTATTTT. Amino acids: CASSAPGQGRTQYF.

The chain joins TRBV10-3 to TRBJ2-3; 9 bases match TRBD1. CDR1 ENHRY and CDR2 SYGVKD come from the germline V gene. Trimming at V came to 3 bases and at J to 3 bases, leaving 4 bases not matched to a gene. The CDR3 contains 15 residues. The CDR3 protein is CAISDAGTGTDTQYF. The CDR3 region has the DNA TGTGCCATCAGTGACGCCGGGACAGGGACAGATACGCAGTATTTT.

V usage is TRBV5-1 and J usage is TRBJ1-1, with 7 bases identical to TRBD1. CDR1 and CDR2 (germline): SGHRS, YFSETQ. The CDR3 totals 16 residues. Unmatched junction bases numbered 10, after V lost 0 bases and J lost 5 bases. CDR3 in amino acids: CASSLGQGEGWTEAFF. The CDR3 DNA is TGCGCCAGCAGCTTGGGGCAGGGGGAGGGATGGACTGAAGCTTTCTTT. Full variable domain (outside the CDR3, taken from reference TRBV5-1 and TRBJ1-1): KAGVTQTPRYLIKTRGQQVTLSCSPISGHRSVSWYQQTPGQGLQFLFEYFSETQRNKGNFPGRFSGRQFSNSRSEMNVSTLELGDSALYLCASSLGQGEGWTEAFFGQGTRLTVV.

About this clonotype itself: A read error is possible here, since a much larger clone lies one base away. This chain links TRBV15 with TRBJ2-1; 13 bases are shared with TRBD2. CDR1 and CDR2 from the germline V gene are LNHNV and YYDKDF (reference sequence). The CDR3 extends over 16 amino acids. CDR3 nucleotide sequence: TGTGCCGCCAGCAGAGGTGGGACTAGCGGGACCCACGTTCAGTTCTTC. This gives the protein CAASRGGTSGTHVQFF.

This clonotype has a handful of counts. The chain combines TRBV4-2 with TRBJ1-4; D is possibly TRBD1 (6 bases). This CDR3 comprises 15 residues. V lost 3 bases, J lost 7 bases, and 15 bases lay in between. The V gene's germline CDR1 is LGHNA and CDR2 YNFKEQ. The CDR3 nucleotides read TGTGCCAGCAGCCATTACAGGGAAATTGGTGAAAAACTGTTTTTT. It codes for CASSHYREIGEKLFF.

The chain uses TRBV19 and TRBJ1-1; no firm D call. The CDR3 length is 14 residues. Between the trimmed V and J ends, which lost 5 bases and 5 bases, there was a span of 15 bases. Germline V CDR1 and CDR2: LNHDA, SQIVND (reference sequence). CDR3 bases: TGTGCCAGTAGTCCAACTAACACGGGTACTGAAGCTTTCTTT. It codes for CASSPTNTGTEAFF.